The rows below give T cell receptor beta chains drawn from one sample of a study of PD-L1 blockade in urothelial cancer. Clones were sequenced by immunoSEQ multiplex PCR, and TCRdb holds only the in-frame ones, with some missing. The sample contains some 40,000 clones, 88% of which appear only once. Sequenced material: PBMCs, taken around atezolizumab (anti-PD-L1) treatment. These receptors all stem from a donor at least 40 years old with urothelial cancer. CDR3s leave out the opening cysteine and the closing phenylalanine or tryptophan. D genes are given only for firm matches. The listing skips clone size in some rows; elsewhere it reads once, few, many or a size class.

CDR3aa: ASSVGLAGEETQY; abundance: -; v_gene: TRBV10-2; j_gene: TRBJ2-5; d_gene: TRBD2
CDR3aa: ARGSGVPETQY; abundance: -; v_gene: TRBV21-1; j_gene: TRBJ2-5; d_gene: -
CDR3aa: ASSLGLAETDTQY; abundance: -; v_gene: TRBV11-3; j_gene: TRBJ2-3; d_gene: TRBD2
CDR3aa: AGGQNYEQY; abundance: once; v_gene: TRBV28; j_gene: TRBJ2-7; d_gene: -
CDR3aa: ASSLGLAGGPGAETQY; abundance: -; v_gene: TRBV5-1; j_gene: TRBJ2-5; d_gene: TRBD2
CDR3aa: ASSEGGQIYGYT; abundance: -; v_gene: TRBV6-1; j_gene: TRBJ1-2; d_gene: -
CDR3aa: ASSQETGGFYEQY; abundance: few; v_gene: TRBV4-3; j_gene: TRBJ2-7; d_gene: TRBD1
CDR3aa: ASSLAGGESYNEQF; abundance: -; v_gene: TRBV7-2; j_gene: TRBJ2-1; d_gene: -
CDR3aa: ASSQDVWGEKLF; abundance: -; v_gene: TRBV18; j_gene: TRBJ1-4; d_gene: -
CDR3aa: ASSLPGGNSPLH; abundance: -; v_gene: TRBV6-6; j_gene: TRBJ1-6; d_gene: -
CDR3aa: ASSVVGLNEQF; abundance: -; v_gene: TRBV9; j_gene: TRBJ2-1; d_gene: -
CDR3aa: ASSPVSAVNEQF; abundance: -; v_gene: TRBV7-2; j_gene: TRBJ2-1; d_gene: -
CDR3aa: ASSLRGREGLDTQY; abundance: -; v_gene: TRBV7-2; j_gene: TRBJ2-3; d_gene: TRBD2
CDR3aa: ASSANTGYQETQY; abundance: -; v_gene: TRBV18; j_gene: TRBJ2-5; d_gene: -
CDR3aa: ASTRQTATNEKLF; abundance: -; v_gene: TRBV19; j_gene: TRBJ1-4; d_gene: -
CDR3aa: ASRLGRGSNQPQH; abundance: -; v_gene: TRBV27; j_gene: TRBJ1-5; d_gene: -
CDR3aa: ASSLALGRDEQF; abundance: -; v_gene: TRBV7-9; j_gene: TRBJ2-1; d_gene: -
CDR3aa: ASRRDRGAYEQY; abundance: -; v_gene: TRBV28; j_gene: TRBJ2-7; d_gene: TRBD1
CDR3aa: ASKGSPGTGLEAF; abundance: -; v_gene: TRBV27; j_gene: TRBJ1-1; d_gene: TRBD1
CDR3aa: ASSLDVRDSRI; abundance: -; v_gene: TRBV11-2; j_gene: TRBJ2-1; d_gene: TRBD1
CDR3aa: ASSYNTGTGRWSQH; abundance: -; v_gene: TRBV6-6; j_gene: TRBJ1-5; d_gene: TRBD1
CDR3aa: ASSPPGANVLT; abundance: -; v_gene: TRBV11-2; j_gene: TRBJ2-6; d_gene: -
CDR3aa: ASSFSGTGGSTGELF; abundance: -; v_gene: TRBV5-1; j_gene: TRBJ2-2; d_gene: TRBD1
CDR3aa: ASSYGQGTTNEKLF; abundance: -; v_gene: TRBV6-5; j_gene: TRBJ1-4; d_gene: -
CDR3aa: AWASERSYGYT; abundance: -; v_gene: TRBV30; j_gene: TRBJ1-2; d_gene: -
CDR3aa: ASSSSGVGGYT; abundance: once; v_gene: TRBV6-6; j_gene: TRBJ1-2; d_gene: -
CDR3aa: ASSHLSGSSDTQY; abundance: -; v_gene: TRBV4-3; j_gene: TRBJ2-3; d_gene: TRBD2
CDR3aa: SVGQGTNTGELF; abundance: few; v_gene: TRBV29-1; j_gene: TRBJ2-2; d_gene: TRBD1
CDR3aa: ASSPIQGPYEQY; abundance: -; v_gene: TRBV7-6; j_gene: TRBJ2-7; d_gene: -
CDR3aa: ASSPLGLLGTDTQY; abundance: -; v_gene: TRBV28; j_gene: TRBJ2-3; d_gene: -
CDR3aa: ASSLGLAGAWY; abundance: -; v_gene: TRBV7-8; j_gene: TRBJ2-7; d_gene: TRBD2
CDR3aa: ASSLLVGRGLDEQY; abundance: -; v_gene: TRBV5-5; j_gene: TRBJ2-7; d_gene: -
CDR3aa: ASGTSNEKLF; abundance: -; v_gene: TRBV28; j_gene: TRBJ1-4; d_gene: -
CDR3aa: ASSVGGELYGYT; abundance: -; v_gene: TRBV9; j_gene: TRBJ1-2; d_gene: -
CDR3aa: ASSPQGGTGANVLT; abundance: -; v_gene: TRBV5-1; j_gene: TRBJ2-6; d_gene: -
CDR3aa: ASSPRDRAKNIQY; abundance: once; v_gene: TRBV11-1; j_gene: TRBJ2-4; d_gene: TRBD1
CDR3aa: ASSPRLAGAKNIQY; abundance: -; v_gene: TRBV28; j_gene: TRBJ2-4; d_gene: TRBD2
CDR3aa: ASSQGLASGNTGELF; abundance: -; v_gene: TRBV4-3; j_gene: TRBJ2-2; d_gene: TRBD2
CDR3aa: ASRGGQGGTEAF; abundance: -; v_gene: TRBV6-4; j_gene: TRBJ1-1; d_gene: -
CDR3aa: SVGWLAGGTDTQY; abundance: -; v_gene: TRBV29-1; j_gene: TRBJ2-3; d_gene: TRBD2
CDR3aa: ASAAFSRFGNEQF; abundance: once; v_gene: TRBV12-5; j_gene: TRBJ2-1; d_gene: -
CDR3aa: ASSTGSAVETQY; abundance: once; v_gene: TRBV18; j_gene: TRBJ2-5; d_gene: -
CDR3aa: ASSLSAAGPVETQY; abundance: -; v_gene: TRBV5-1; j_gene: TRBJ2-5; d_gene: TRBD2
CDR3aa: ASGRGGNGNTIY; abundance: once; v_gene: TRBV19; j_gene: TRBJ1-3; d_gene: -
CDR3aa: ASSPTGGGYQPQH; abundance: -; v_gene: TRBV7-2; j_gene: TRBJ1-5; d_gene: -
CDR3aa: ASSLVGTEVNTEAF; abundance: -; v_gene: TRBV5-6; j_gene: TRBJ1-1; d_gene: TRBD1
CDR3aa: ASSDLAGGYNEQF; abundance: -; v_gene: TRBV6-1; j_gene: TRBJ2-1; d_gene: TRBD2
CDR3aa: SVATGTRGTGELF; abundance: -; v_gene: TRBV29-1; j_gene: TRBJ2-2; d_gene: -
CDR3aa: ASSDSGTAAGELF; abundance: -; v_gene: TRBV6-4; j_gene: TRBJ2-2; d_gene: TRBD1
CDR3aa: ASSQELVSVNYGYT; abundance: -; v_gene: TRBV4-1; j_gene: TRBJ1-2; d_gene: -
CDR3aa: ATSRDGATSGVDEQF; abundance: -; v_gene: TRBV15; j_gene: TRBJ2-1; d_gene: TRBD2